This T cell receptor (beta chain) was observed in a study of graft-versus-host responses after intestinal transplantation. Assay used: immunoSEQ multiplex PCR; TCRdb lists only in-frame clones, some missing. The table has some 84,000 clones, roughly 80% seen once. Comments on this clone: Its antigen remains unidentified.

Study conclusions and caveats: Recipient marrow showed GvH clones, some seen first in ileum or blood.

Germline-derived CDR1 and CDR2 are SGHRS and YFSETQ. Trimming took off 3 bases at V and 1 base at J, with 11 bases between the two ends. The CDR3 is made up of 14 amino acids. The sequences come from unstimulated CD4+ T cells sorted from spleen or lymph node cells, collected before intestinal transplant. This TCR came from a human donor who received an intestinal transplant. The rearrangement links TRBV5-1 to TRBJ2-7, with a weak D call TRBD1 (5 bases). CDR3 protein: CASSSLTESYEQYF. CDR3 nucleotide sequence: TGCGCCAGCAGCTCTCTGACAGAATCCTACGAGCAGTACTTC.